The T cell receptor (beta chain) described here comes from a study of a mutant IDH1 vaccine in newly diagnosed glioma. On the study more broadly: Of treated patients, 62.5% were men and roughly 38% women, averaging roughly 37 years. Regarding the study as a whole: Pseudoprogression appears to have had no connection to changes in top peripheral T cell clonotypes. Immune responses induced by the vaccine were seen in approximately 93% of patients, spanning multiple MHC alleles.

The length of the CDR3 is 18 residues. The trim removed 5 bases at V and 0 bases at J, leaving 12 bases unmatched. CDR1 is PRHDT, CDR2 FYEKMQ, per germline (reference sequence). Data came from immunoSEQ multiplex PCR; TCRdb stores just in-frame clones and leaves some out. The profile covers some 68,000 clones, with 75% to 85% appearing a single time and 7.5% to 9% taken by the ten largest. Worth noting for this clone: No antigen is known for it.

Described time point: baseline, week 1 (first vaccination visit). Treatment of the sample: pre-vaccination baseline after standard-of-care therapy. Astrocytomas found in donors were new, WHO grade 3 or 4, IDH1-mutant and ATRX-lost. The clonotype originates from a man aged 45-65 years with glioma. The genes are TRBV13 and TRBJ1-2, with 10 bases identical to TRBD1. Specimen: PBMCs, collected from a glioma patient treated with radiotherapy, temozolomide or both. CDR3 nucleotides: TGTGCCAGCAGCCCTACCTGGGACAGGGGCATCCCTAACTATGGCTACACCTTC. The encoded protein is CASSPTWDRGIPNYGYTF.